One and the same sample provided the 25 T cell receptor beta chains below, sequenced in a study of T-cell reconstitution after alpha-beta-depleted transplantation in children. It was with unique molecular identifiers that the TCRbeta library was prepared. TCRdb ran MiXCR on the PCR reads and lists one entry per CDR3 protein. Of about 250,000 distinct CDR3 sequences in the sample, about 24% were seen once. Sequencing was performed on PBMCs, mostly from graft donor cells, taken 360 days after TCRalphabeta/CD19-depleted stem cell transplant. All receptors derive from a female patient aged 2-10 years who had a stem cell transplant for congenital amegakaryocytic thrombocytopenia, so the T cells may come from the graft donor.

CDR3 sequence (DNA): TGTGCCAAACCGGAGCCACCGGGACAGATAATTTCCATGAACACTGAAGCTTTCTTT. As protein: CAKPEPPGQIISMNTEAFF. This rearrangement joins TRBV10-3 to TRBJ1-1; 7 nucleotides line up with TRBD1. This CDR3 is 19 amino acids long. V dropped 10 bases and J dropped 0; count of bases not matched to a gene: 23. CDR1 is ENHRY, CDR2 SYGVKD, per germline.

The chain uses TRBV4-1 and TRBJ2-3; 11 bases agree with TRBD2. CDR1 is MGHRA and CDR2 is YSYEKL in the germline V gene. This CDR3 comprises 17 residues. V shed 4 bases, J shed 4 bases, and the junction held 10 bases outside the gene matches. For the CDR3, the DNA is TGCGCCAGCAGCCGGAGGATTGGACTAGCGGGCGCAGATACGCAGTATTTT. Translation: CASSRRIGLAGADTQYF.

The sample holds many counts of this clonotype. This sequence joins TRBV29-1 and TRBJ1-5, with D unresolved. CDR1 and CDR2 (germline): SQVTM, ANQGSEA. This CDR3 spans 13 amino acids. V lost 7 bases and J lost 3, with 13 bases in between. The CDR3 loop reads CSARTGFNQPQHF. The CDR3 DNA is TGCAGCGCACGGACGGGGTTCAATCAGCCCCAGCATTTT.

J is TRBJ1-4 and V is TRBV30; tentative D call: TRBD1 (6 bases). The CDR3 loop spans 13 amino acids. Germline V gene data show CDR1 as GTSNPN and CDR2 as SVGIG (reference sequence). V was clipped by 1 base and J by 8 bases, with 11 bases between them. The CDR3 DNA reads TGTGCCTGGAGTGAGGCAGGGGAGGAAAAACTGTTTTTT. It yields the protein CAWSEAGEEKLFF.

The chain has TRBV6-1 and TRBJ1-4, with 8 bases that match TRBD1. V was clipped by 6 bases and J by 11 bases; unmatched bases: 14. Looked up from germline, CDR1 is MNHNS and CDR2 is SASEGT. The CDR3 runs to 15 residues. The CDR3 coding sequence is TGTGCCAGCAGAACAGTGACAGGGGCAAACTACAAACTGTTTTTT. Its protein product is CASRTVTGANYKLFF.

The J gene is TRBJ2-7, the V gene TRBV4-1; D not resolved. V lost 1 base to trimming and J lost 3 bases, with 10 bases between them. The CDR3 has 14 residues. Germline V gene sequence: CDR1 MGHRA, CDR2 YSYEKL. The CDR3 coding sequence is TGCGCCAGCAGCCAAGGCGGCACCTTCTACGAGCAGTACTTC. Translation: CASSQGGTFYEQYF.

The gene calls are TRBV15 and TRBJ2-1; D is ambiguous. This CDR3 has 15 amino acids. V lost 0 bases and J 5 bases, leaving 11 bases between the germline ends. Looked up from germline, CDR1 is LNHNV and CDR2 is YYDKDF (reference sequence). This CDR3 reads CATSRDRAWDNEQFF. CDR3 bases: TGTGCCACCAGCAGAGATCGCGCGTGGGACAATGAGCAGTTCTTC. Using reference TRBV15 and TRBJ2-1 for the parts outside the CDR3, the full variable domain is DAMVIQNPRYQVTQFGKPVTLSCSQTLNHNVMYWYQQKSSQAPKLLFHYYDKDFNNEADTPDNFQSRRPNTSFCFLDIRSPGLGDTAMYLCATSRDRAWDNEQFFGPGTRLTVL.

The chain uses TRBV3-1 and TRBJ1-2, with TRBD1 matching 10 bases. The ends lost 3 bases at V and 7 bases at J; junction bases unmatched: 5. The V gene's germline CDR1 is LGHDT and CDR2 YNNKEL (reference sequence). The CDR3 runs 14 residues. The CDR3, as DNA: TGTGCCAGCAGCCATCGGGACAGGGGCGTTGGCTACACCTTC. Residues: CASSHRDRGVGYTF.

The DNA for the CDR3 is TGTGCCAGCAGTTTCGCGGATACCTACAATGAGCAGTTCTTC. Translating gives CASSFADTYNEQFF. The rearrangement uses TRBV12-3 or TRBV12-4 and TRBJ2-1, with D unresolved. Trimming removed 3 bases at V and 2 bases at J, with 8 bases between. The CDR3 sequence is 14 residues long.

This clonotype was detected ten times or more. Here the CDR3 DNA reads TGCAGCGTTGAAGGAAGGGAGTGGCGCAATGAGCAGTTCTTC. This gives the protein CSVEGREWRNEQFF. The J gene is TRBJ2-1, the V gene TRBV29-1, with D possibly being TRBD2 (5 bases). The CDR3 is made up of 14 amino acids. Germline lookup yields CDR1 SQVTM and CDR2 ANQGSEA. V was pared by 1 base and J by 6 bases, with 13 bases between.

V gene TRBV3-1 combines with J gene TRBJ2-2; D tentatively reads TRBD1 or TRBD2 (6 bases each). Trimming stripped 5 bases from V and 0 bases from J, with 13 bases between. The CDR3 sequence is 16 residues long. Germline V gene data show CDR1 as LGHDT and CDR2 as YNNKEL (reference sequence). The CDR3 loop reads CASSYWGAANTGELFF. CDR3 DNA: TGTGCCAGCAGCTATTGGGGGGCCGCGAACACCGGGGAGCTGTTTTTT.

This chain connects TRBV3-1 to TRBJ1-4, with D perhaps TRBD1 (6 bases). Germline CDR1 is LGHDT and CDR2 is YNNKEL (reference sequence). The CDR3 is 13 amino acids. V lost 5 bases to trimming and J lost 6 bases, with 10 bases between them. CDR3 nucleotides: TGTGCCAGCAGCTTCTACAGGGATGAAAAACTGTTTTTT. Translation: CASSFYRDEKLFF.

This clonotype was seen a handful of times. CDR3 DNA: TGTGCCAGCAGTTTTATGATCCCGGAACCGTTCACTGAAGCTTTCTTT. Translated, it gives CASSFMIPEPFTEAFF. The chain has TRBV12-3 or TRBV12-4 and TRBJ1-1; no reliable D call. This CDR3 comprises 16 residues. V lost 3 bases, J lost 4 bases, and 18 bases lay in between.

There are a few counts of this clonotype. This chain links TRBV12-3 or TRBV12-4 with TRBJ1-4; unclear D gene. Trimming shortened V by 1 base and J by 5 bases, and 11 bases separated the two germline ends. The length of the CDR3 is 15 residues. The CDR3 nucleotides read TGTGCCAGCAGTTTAGGAATACTTACGAATGAAAAACTGTTTTTT. Protein: CASSLGILTNEKLFF.

There are a few counts of this clonotype. This chain connects TRBV20-1 to TRBJ1-4; tentative D call: TRBD1 (5 bases). The CDR3 has 14 residues. CDR1 is DFQATT and CDR2 is SNEGSKA in the germline V gene (reference sequence). V shed 5 bases and J shed 5 bases, with 15 bases lying between them. In DNA, the CDR3 is TGCAGTGCTTCCTCCGGGGCCGCGAATGAAAAACTGTTTTTT. Amino acids: CSASSGAANEKLFF.

In this sample, this clonotype turned up a few times. The chain couples TRBV7-6 to TRBJ2-3; 11 bases map to TRBD2. The CDR3 is 18 residues long. Germline V CDR1 and CDR2: SGHVS, FNYEAQ. V trimming: 1 base; J trimming: 5 bases; junction bases outside the gene matches: 11. The CDR3 protein is CASSLELAGGYRIDTQYF. The CDR3, as DNA: TGTGCCAGCAGCTTAGAGCTAGCGGGAGGATATCGCATAGATACGCAGTATTTT.

This clonotype appeared a few times. The rearrangement links TRBV5-1 to TRBJ1-1; no definite D call. The CDR3 loop spans 14 amino acids. The germline V gene encodes CDR1 SGHRS and CDR2 YFSETQ. V was shortened by 2 bases and J by 3 bases, with 11 bases between the two germline ends. CDR3 in amino acids: CASSFGSADTEAFF. CDR3 nucleotides: TGCGCCAGCAGCTTCGGGAGTGCGGACACTGAAGCTTTCTTT.

The chain uses TRBV7-9 and TRBJ2-1; the D is unclear. The CDR3 contains 16 residues. Germline CDR1 reads SEHNR; CDR2 reads FQNEAQ (reference sequence). Trimming removed 1 base from V and 8 bases from J, with 18 bases in between. CDR3 in amino acids: CASSLVGNSVSYEQFF. For the CDR3, the DNA is TGTGCCAGCAGCTTAGTGGGCAATAGTGTTTCCTATGAGCAGTTCTTC.

This clonotype was observed a handful of times. The chain is built from TRBV27 and TRBJ2-7; TRBD1 aligns across 11 bases. V shed 5 bases and J 3 bases; nucleotides not matched to a gene: 3. The CDR3 covers 14 residues. Looked up from germline, CDR1 is MNHEY and CDR2 is SMNVEV (reference sequence). CDR3 residues: CASSGTGGVYEQYF. CDR3 nucleotides: TGTGCCAGCAGTGGGACAGGGGGAGTCTACGAGCAGTACTTC.

In its sample, this clonotype was seen a few times. V and J are TRBV6-1 and TRBJ2-3; TRBD1 agrees at 7 bases. This CDR3 is built from 14 residues. V dropped 7 bases and J dropped 3; count of bases not matched to a gene: 7. CDR1 is MNHNS and CDR2 is SASEGT in the germline V gene. CDR3 DNA sequence: TGTGCCAGCAAGGCAGGGGGTAAAACAGATACGCAGTATTTT. Translated, it gives CASKAGGKTDTQYF.

This clonotype has a handful of counts. The chain combines TRBV20-1 with TRBJ1-6; no definite D call. This CDR3 has 15 amino acids. Per the germline V gene, CDR1 is DFQATT and CDR2 is SNEGSKA (reference sequence). The germline V and J ends were trimmed by 1 base and 9 bases, with 16 bases remaining between them. The CDR3 spells CSARADTLGTSPLHF. The DNA for the CDR3 is TGCAGTGCTAGAGCCGACACCTTAGGTACTTCACCCCTCCACTTT.

The J gene is TRBJ2-7, the V gene TRBV6-2 or TRBV6-3; TRBD2 aligns across 10 bases. With 3 bases clipped from V and 5 bases from J, the junction kept 4 bases outside the gene matches. The length of the CDR3 is 14 residues. CDR1 and CDR2 (germline): MNHEY, SVGEGT. CDR3 loop: CASSYSGRRDEQYF. In DNA form, the CDR3 reads TGTGCCAGCAGTTATAGCGGGAGGAGGGACGAGCAGTACTTC.

V and J are TRBV30 and TRBJ2-1, with D uncertain. The V end lost 0 bases, the J end lost 1 base, and 7 bases lay between the germline ends. Per the germline V gene, CDR1 is GTSNPN and CDR2 is SVGIG (reference sequence). The CDR3 is made up of 14 amino acids. The CDR3 region is CAWSVEYSYNEQFF. The CDR3 DNA reads as TGTGCCTGGAGTGTGGAATATTCCTACAATGAGCAGTTCTTC. Full variable domain (outside the CDR3, taken from reference TRBV30 and TRBJ2-1): SQTIHQWPATLVQPVGSPLSLECTVEGTSNPNLYWYRQAAGRGLQLLFYSVGIGQISSEVPQNLSASRPQDRQFILSSKKLLLSDSGFYLCAWSVEYSYNEQFFGPGTRLTVL.

This clonotype was observed a handful of times. This chain connects TRBV7-9 to TRBJ1-3; D gene ambiguous. Between the trimmed V and J ends, which lost 8 bases and 7 bases, there was a span of 18 bases. The germline V gene has CDR1 SEHNR and CDR2 FQNEAQ (reference sequence). This CDR3 region has 14 residues. The CDR3 DNA sequence: TGTGCCAGCTCCCGGGCCTGGCGCCTGAACACCATATATTTT. Translated: CASSRAWRLNTIYF.

V is TRBV6-1 and J is TRBJ2-4; possibly TRBD2 for D (5 bases). Germline CDR1 and CDR2: MNHNS and SASEGT. Deletions cut 5 bases from V and 0 bases from J, with 5 bases between. The CDR3 totals 13 residues. The CDR3: CASSRGAKNIQYF. The CDR3 DNA follows: TGTGCCAGCAGTCGGGGAGCCAAAAACATTCAGTACTTC.